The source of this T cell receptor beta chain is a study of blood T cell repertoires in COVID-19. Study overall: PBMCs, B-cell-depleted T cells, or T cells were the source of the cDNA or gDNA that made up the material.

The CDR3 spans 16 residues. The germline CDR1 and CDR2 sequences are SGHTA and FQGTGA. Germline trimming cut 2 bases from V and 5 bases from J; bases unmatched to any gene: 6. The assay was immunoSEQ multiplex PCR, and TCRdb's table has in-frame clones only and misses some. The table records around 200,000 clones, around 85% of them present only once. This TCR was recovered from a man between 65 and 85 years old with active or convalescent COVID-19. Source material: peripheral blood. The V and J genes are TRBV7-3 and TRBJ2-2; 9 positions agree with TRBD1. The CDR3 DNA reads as TGTGCCAGCAGCTTAGCGGGGACAGGGAGGACCGGGGAGCTGTTTTTT. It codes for CASSLAGTGRTGELFF.